This T cell receptor (beta chain) was identified in a study of T cells in Graves' hyperthyroidism and ophthalmopathy. Study context: Peripheral blood samples were taken at initial diagnosis, prior to any treatment. Study results and caveats: Blood samples included most of the expanded thyroid clonotypes exceeding 0.001.

Participants, patients aged 18 to 65, had newly diagnosed hyperthyroidism with a duration under 2 months. The authors took PBMCs from 10 ml fresh peripheral blood. Turning to this clonotype: Its antigen is not known.

Germline lookup yields CDR1 SGHAT and CDR2 FQNNGV. The CDR3 covers 15 residues. The ends lost 3 bases at V and 4 bases at J; junction bases unmatched: 3. Template material for amplifying TCR beta CDR3 regions consisted of RNA transcripts. Initially, a first-round RT-PCR of the TCR CDR3 employed the HTBI primer set. TCRdb ran MiXCR on the multiplex PCR reads and lists one entry per CDR3 protein. Among about 320,000 distinct CDR3 sequences listed, about 15% were seen once. The TCR originated in a young man with Graves' hyperthyroidism. The specimen sequenced was blood. The gene calls are TRBV11-2 and TRBJ2-5, with 12 nucleotides matching TRBD2. The DNA for the CDR3 is TGTGCCAGCAGCTTCAGGACTAGCGGGACAGAGACCCAGTACTTC. Amino acid sequence: CASSFRTSGTETQYF. Complete variable domain (other parts from reference TRBV11-2 and TRBJ2-5): EAGVAQSPRYKIIEKRQSVAFWCNPISGHATLYWYQQILGQGPKLLIQFQNNGVVDDSQLPKDRFSAERLKGVDSTLKIQPAKLEDSAVYLCASSFRTSGTETQYFGPGTRLLVL.